These 4 T cell receptor beta chains were sequenced from one sample in a study of blood T cell repertoires in COVID-19. The repertoire was sequenced with immunoSEQ multiplex PCR; TCRdb's copy has only in-frame clones and lacks some. The sample has 250,000 to 350,000 clones; over 75% are singletons. Sequenced sample: peripheral blood. The receptor source for this set is a woman aged 45 to 65 with active or convalescent COVID-19.

This chain connects TRBV2 to TRBJ2-1; 9 bases are shared with TRBD1. Germline trimming cut 8 bases from V and 7 bases from J; bases unmatched to any gene: 9. The CDR3 loop spans 14 amino acids. Germline CDR1 is SNHLY and CDR2 is FYNNEI. The CDR3, as DNA: TGTGCCAGCGTACCCGGGACAGGGATGAATGAGCAGTTCTTC. This translates into CASVPGTGMNEQFF. Using reference TRBV2 and TRBJ2-1 for the parts outside the CDR3, the full variable domain is EPEVTQTPSHQVTQMGQEVILRCVPISNHLYFYWYRQILGQKVEFLVSFYNNEISEKSEIFDDQFSVERPDGSNFTLKIRSTKLEDSAMYFCASVPGTGMNEQFFGPGTRLTVL.

The chain has TRBV7-2 and TRBJ1-1; D ambiguous. The CDR3 runs 14 residues. The germline gives CDR1 SGHTA, CDR2 FQGNSA. V lost 4 bases to trimming and J lost 0 bases, with 9 bases between them. Here the CDR3 DNA reads TGTGCCAGCAGCTCCCACGCGGTGAACACTGAAGCTTTCTTT. Protein: CASSSHAVNTEAFF. Based on the CDR3 plus reference TRBV7-2 and TRBJ1-1, the full variable domain is GAGVSQSPSNKVTEKGKDVELRCDPISGHTALYWYRQSLGQGLEFLIYFQGNSAPDKSGLPSDRFSAERTGGSVSTLTIQRTQQEDSAVYLCASSSHAVNTEAFFGQGTRLTVV.

This clone was observed a few times. The chain has TRBV20-1 and TRBJ1-1; no clear D. The V gene's germline CDR1 is DFQATT and CDR2 SNEGSKA (reference sequence). This CDR3 region has 11 residues. V was shortened by 2 bases and J by 8 bases, with 9 bases between the two germline ends. This CDR3 reads CSARTAEEAFF. In nucleotides, the CDR3 is TGCAGTGCTAGAACGGCGGAGGAAGCTTTCTTT.

V usage is TRBV12-3 or TRBV12-4 and J usage is TRBJ1-2, with a possible D match to TRBD1 (5 bases). CDR3 length equals 13 residues. With 5 bases removed from V and 9 bases from J, the gap between germline ends came to 16 bases. The CDR3 spells CASSRAQTGRYTF. Written as DNA, the CDR3 is TGTGCCAGCAGTAGGGCACAAACAGGACGCTACACCTTC.